A single sample gave rise to the 9 T cell receptor beta chains below, sequenced in a study of T cells of healthy individuals. TCRdb re-analysed the 5' RACE reads in MiXCR, keeping a single row per CDR3 protein. The table includes around 98,000 distinct CDR3 sequences, roughly 15% detected once. Every receptor here comes from a human donor in good health.

CDR3 protein: CASSIRGGEAFF. The CDR3, as DNA: TGTGCCAGTAGTATTCGGGGGGGTGAAGCTTTCTTT. The chain carries TRBV19 and TRBJ1-1; TRBD1 might be the D (5 bases). The germline V and J ends were trimmed by 3 bases and 7 bases, with 9 bases remaining between them. The germline CDR1 and CDR2 sequences are LNHDA and SQIVND (reference sequence). The CDR3 is 12 amino acids.

This clonotype was found a few times. This sequence joins TRBV18 and TRBJ1-2; no clear D gene. Germline CDR1 and CDR2: KGHSH and LQKENI. The CDR3 sequence is 12 residues long. With 6 bases removed from V and 7 bases from J, the gap between germline ends came to 12 bases. The CDR3 region is CASSDTEGGYTF. CDR3 in DNA: TGTGCCAGCTCCGACACCGAAGGTGGCTACACCTTC.

The CDR3 DNA reads as TGCAGTGCTAGATCCGGGACAGGGGTAGAGACCCAGTACTTC. It yields the protein CSARSGTGVETQYF. The chain is built from TRBV20-1 and TRBJ2-5, with 10 bases aligning to TRBD1. The CDR3 has 14 amino acids. Germline values: CDR1 DFQATT, CDR2 SNEGSKA (reference sequence). With 2 bases clipped from V and 4 bases from J, the junction kept 4 bases outside the gene matches.

The chain links TRBV5-1 to TRBJ2-3; perhaps TRBD2 as D (6 bases). Trimming took 5 bases from V and 11 from J, leaving 12 bases between them. Germline CDR1 is SGHRS and CDR2 is YFSETQ. CDR3 length equals 11 residues. The DNA for the CDR3 is TGCGCCAGCAGACGGGACTGGGTGCAGTATTTT. This codes for CASRRDWVQYF.

The V call is TRBV2, the J call TRBJ2-3, with no clear D. Germline CDR1 and CDR2: SNHLY and FYNNEI. Trimming left V 7 bases short and J 6 bases short, with 8 bases between. CDR3 size: 11 residues. CDR3 residues: CASMRVDTQYF. CDR3 nucleotides: TGTGCCAGCATGAGAGTGGATACGCAGTATTTT.

This clonotype appeared many times. The gene calls are TRBV7-8 and TRBJ1-4; 8 nucleotides match TRBD1. This CDR3 is built from 15 residues. After removal of 5 bases from V and 3 bases from J, the junction contained 5 bases not matched to a gene. Germline values: CDR1 SGHVS, CDR2 FQNEAQ. CDR3 bases: TGTGCCAGCAGCGTCAGGGGGCGGCCTAATGAAAAACTGTTTTTT. It codes for CASSVRGRPNEKLFF.

This clonotype appeared many times. V gene TRBV6-6 combines with J gene TRBJ1-2; 10 nucleotides agree with TRBD1. J lost 7 bases, V lost 6 bases, and 8 bases had no gene match. This CDR3 contains 14 residues. Germline CDR1 is MNHNY and CDR2 is SVGAGI (reference sequence). The CDR3 here is CASRPRQGALGYTF. As DNA, the CDR3 is TGTGCCAGCAGACCAAGACAGGGGGCGCTTGGCTACACCTTC.

This chain uses TRBV5-1 with TRBJ2-3, with D unclear. The CDR3 totals 15 residues. Trimming removed 4 bases from V and 5 bases from J, with 17 bases in between. CDR1 is SGHRS, CDR2 YFSETQ, per germline. The CDR3 nucleotides read TGCGCCAGCAGCCCGGCTGGGTGGATAAAAGATACGCAGTATTTT. Protein product: CASSPAGWIKDTQYF.

The rearrangement links TRBV6-2 or TRBV6-3 to TRBJ2-1; 10 nucleotides align to TRBD2. The length of the CDR3 is 18 residues. Germline lookup yields CDR1 MNHEY and CDR2 SVGEGT. V gave up 5 bases and J gave up 5 bases; unmatched junction bases: 15. The CDR3 reads CASSRLSIAGGRNNEQFF. The CDR3, as DNA: TGTGCCAGCAGTCGCCTAAGCATAGCGGGAGGTCGGAACAATGAGCAGTTCTTC.